A selection of T cell receptor beta chains follows, all from one sample in a study of T cells after yellow fever vaccination. Using its own MiXCR run on the 5' RACE reads, TCRdb lists one record per CDR3 protein. The data hold some 240,000 distinct CDR3 sequences, with approximately 3% observed a single time. Sequencing used CD4+ T cells sorted from PBMCs, obtained 10 days after the yellow fever booster vaccination. The receptors derive from a man younger than 35 who received the YFV17D yellow fever vaccine. Each CDR3 is given with its conserved first and last residue. A D gene is named only where the DNA matches it firmly. Some rows have no size entry. The others give once, few or many, or a class for an expanded clone.

size	D	J	V	DNA	CDR3
many	-	TRBJ1-4	TRBV7-9	TGTGCCAGCAGCTTAGCGCACCCTTTTGCAACTAATGAAAAACTGTTTTTT	CASSLAHPFATNEKLFF
-	TRBD1	TRBJ2-7	TRBV12-3/TRBV12-4	TGTGCCAGCAGTATGACAGGGGTTGAGCAGTACTTC	CASSMTGVEQYF
many	-	TRBJ2-2	TRBV4-3	TGCGCCAGCAGCCATACCGTTGTGTCGTCCGGGGAGCTGTTTTTT	CASSHTVVSSGELFF
-	-	TRBJ1-3	TRBV7-9	TGTGCCAGCAGCGGGACAAACACCTTATATTTT	CASSGTNTLYF
few	-	TRBJ2-3	TRBV5-1	TGCGCCAGCAGCACGGACGCCTACACAGATACGCAGTATTTT	CASSTDAYTDTQYF
few	-	TRBJ1-3	TRBV2	TGTGCCAGCAAGACGGATAATGGAAACACCATATATTTT	CASKTDNGNTIYF
many	-	TRBJ2-7	TRBV15	TGTGCCACCAGCAGAGGAGGGAACGTTAACTACGAGCAGTACTTC	CATSRGGNVNYEQYF
many	TRBD2	TRBJ2-2	TRBV7-2	TGTGCCAGCAAGAAGCGGGGGGGCCTTACCGGGGAGCTGTTTTTT	CASKKRGGLTGELFF
few	TRBD1	TRBJ2-5	TRBV12-3/TRBV12-4	TGTGCCAGCAGAGCTGGGACAGGGGAAGAGACCCAGTACTTC	CASRAGTGEETQYF
many	-	TRBJ2-4	TRBV5-1	TGCGCCAGCAGCCTGAGGGGGGACACGGGGGCGGCCAAAAACATTCAGTACTTC	CASSLRGDTGAAKNIQYF